This is a list of T cell receptor beta chains from one sample in a study of regulatory T cells in long-lasting Graves disease. TCRdb redid the calling of the multiplex PCR reads with MiXCR, one entry per CDR3 protein. The sample includes around 480,000 distinct CDR3 sequences, about 17% seen only once; the top ten take about 12%. The same sample was also studied in work on T cells in Graves' hyperthyroidism and ophthalmopathy.

The material was peripheral blood mononuclear cells (PBMCs), obtained at new diagnosis, from a patient treated with antithyroid drugs. The receptors shown here come from a man aged 35-49 years with Graves disease. CDR3s leave out the opening cysteine and the closing phenylalanine or tryptophan. Not all rows give a size; the values are once, few, many and, for expanded clones, a class.

clone size	V gene	CDR3 length	J gene	CDR3 protein
.	TRBV15	9	TRBJ2-5	ATSIGKTQY
few	TRBV6-5	15	TRBJ1-4	ASSYNRGQGTNEKLF
.	TRBV6-1	12	TRBJ2-1	ASKLAGAPLEQF
few	TRBV28	12	TRBJ2-1	ASCARDGYNEQF
few	TRBV7-9	13	TRBJ2-3	ASSRLTSDTDTQY
.	TRBV28	12	TRBJ2-7	ASSYGTSGYEQY
few	TRBV6-2/TRBV6-3	15	TRBJ2-2	ASSYPPGRRGGRELF
few	TRBV5-1	13	TRBJ2-1	ASNLGRLAENEQF
few	TRBV27	13	TRBJ1-5	ASRLDRGSNQPQH
many	TRBV12-3/TRBV12-4	12	TRBJ2-3	ASSPGHLTDTQY
.	TRBV28	10	TRBJ2-2	ASSFALGELF
many	TRBV28	13	TRBJ1-2	ASSLPRGQGYGYT
.	TRBV6-1	12	TRBJ1-1	ASKKDGSNTEAF